These 18 T cell receptor beta chains were all obtained from the same sample, sequenced in a study of cytomegalovirus exposure and HLA in healthy donors. Researchers ran the PCR with 60 Vbeta and 13 Jbeta primers. Data came from immunoSEQ multiplex PCR; TCRdb stores just in-frame clones and leaves some out. The top ten hold 1.4% to 1.5% of the sample, which has some 190,000 clones, about three quarters seen once. Sequencing used PBMCs. Receptors originate from a man younger than 35 in good health and CMV-seronegative.

CDR3 in DNA: TGTGCCAGCAGTTACCACAGGGCAACTAATGAAAAACTGTTTTTT. It codes for CASSYHRATNEKLFF. The chain uses TRBV6-5 and TRBJ1-4; D possibly corresponds to TRBD1 (6 bases). V was shortened by 2 bases and J by 0 bases, with 7 bases between the two germline ends. Germline V gene lookup returns CDR1 MNHEY and CDR2 SVGAGI. The CDR3 length is 15 residues.

CDR3 nucleotide sequence: TGCGCCAGCAGCAGGGACAGGCCAAACACCGGGGAGCTGTTTTTT. Amino acid sequence: CASSRDRPNTGELFF. This sequence joins TRBV4-3 and TRBJ2-2; 8 bases are shared with TRBD1. CDR3 length: 15 amino acids. The germline V gene has CDR1 LGHNA and CDR2 YSLEER. The V segment lost 5 bases and the J segment 2 bases; nucleotides outside the gene matches: 4.

The sample holds a few counts of this clone. This sequence joins TRBV6-5 and TRBJ2-7; D gene ambiguous. Trimming removed 6 bases from V and 6 bases from J, with 18 bases in between. The length of the CDR3 is 14 residues. Germline V CDR1 and CDR2: MNHEY, SVGAGI. The CDR3 is CASRRPGGVGEQYF. DNA of the CDR3: TGTGCCAGCAGACGCCCGGGTGGAGTCGGCGAGCAGTACTTC.

This clone was detected only once. The rearrangement links TRBV6-1 to TRBJ1-2; D possibly corresponds to TRBD1 (5 bases). Trimming cost V 3 bases and J 0 bases, with 17 bases left between them. The germline CDR1 and CDR2 sequences are MNHNS and SASEGT. The CDR3 has 17 amino acids. The CDR3 region has the DNA TGTGCCAGCAGTGACCGGGGGGGGAGGAGAACTAACTATGGCTACACCTTC. It yields the protein CASSDRGGRRTNYGYTF.

The rearrangement joins TRBV11-3 to TRBJ1-2; 7 bases match TRBD1. This CDR3 is 13 amino acids long. CDR1 is SGHNT, CDR2 YENEEA, per germline. V shed 5 bases, J shed 4 bases, and the junction held 4 bases outside the gene matches. This CDR3 reads CASSQGGAYGYTF. The CDR3, as DNA: TGTGCCAGCAGCCAAGGGGGCGCCTATGGCTACACCTTC.

This chain uses TRBV7-3 with TRBJ2-5, with TRBD1 as a possible D gene (6 bases). The V gene's germline CDR1 is SGHTA and CDR2 FQGTGA. This CDR3 spans 13 amino acids. Trimming cost V 5 bases and J 4 bases, with 11 bases left between them. The CDR3 is CASSLGHRETQYF. As DNA, the CDR3 is TGTGCCAGCAGCCTGGGACACCGAGAGACCCAGTACTTC.

This chain connects TRBV6-6 to TRBJ1-3; D ambiguous. This CDR3 is 14 amino acids long. V was cut by 6 bases and J by 4 bases, with 13 bases left in between. In germline, CDR1 is MNHNY, CDR2 SVGAGI (reference sequence). The CDR3 loop is CASSLAATGNTIYF. The CDR3 DNA is TGTGCCAGCAGCCTCGCCGCTACGGGAAACACCATATATTTT.

CDR3 in amino acids: CASSRGLGETQYF. CDR3 sequence (DNA): TGTGCCAGTAGTAGAGGACTAGGGGAGACCCAGTACTTC. The V gene is TRBV19, the J gene TRBJ2-5; 7 bases agree with TRBD2. CDR1 and CDR2 (germline): LNHDA, SQIVND (reference sequence). The V segment lost 4 bases and the J segment 5 bases; nucleotides outside the gene matches: 4. CDR3 length: 13 residues.

V and J are TRBV7-2 and TRBJ2-5; 10 nucleotides agree with TRBD1. The DNA matches TRBJ2-7 better at its end, which makes the J call doubtful. There are 18 residues in the CDR3. Germline CDR1 SGHTA, CDR2 FQGNSA. CDR3 amino acids: CASSSRTPKDRGSYEQYF. The CDR3 region has the DNA TGTGCCAGCAGCTCAAGAACACCCAAGGACAGGGGGTCGTACGAGCAGTACTTC.

About this clone itself: The junction and the germline gene differ at one end; a read error may be behind it. The rearrangement joins TRBV2 to TRBJ1-4; 9 nucleotides align to TRBD1. From germline, CDR1 is SNHLY and CDR2 FYNNEI. This CDR3 has 15 residues. The CDR3 reads CASSEGGQGLEKLFF. The CDR3 DNA reads TGTGCCAGCAGCGAAGGGGGACAGGGACTGGAAAAACTGTTTTTT.

This clone was seen a single time. V and J are TRBV18 and TRBJ1-2; 8 nucleotides line up with TRBD1. The CDR3 has 15 amino acids. V trimming: 3 bases; J trimming: 4 bases; junction bases outside the gene matches: 7. Germline V gene sequence: CDR1 KGHSH, CDR2 LQKENI. The CDR3 DNA reads TGTGCCAGCTCACCGAAGGGGACAGGAGGCTATGGCTACACCTTC. Protein product: CASSPKGTGGYGYTF.

This sequence joins TRBV11-3 and TRBJ2-3, with 8 bases fitting TRBD1. In germline, CDR1 is SGHNT, CDR2 YENEEA. This CDR3 has 14 amino acids. The trim removed 5 bases at V and 7 bases at J, leaving 8 bases unmatched. CDR3: CASSKGQGRNTQYF. The CDR3 DNA reads TGTGCCAGCAGCAAAGGACAGGGTCGGAATACGCAGTATTTT.

This clone came up a few times. The chain has TRBV7-3 and TRBJ2-1; perhaps TRBD1 as D (7 bases). The CDR3 contains 16 residues. Trimming left V 1 base short and J 5 bases short, with 15 bases between. Germline V lookup: CDR1 SGHTA, CDR2 FQGTGA. The CDR3 DNA sequence: TGTGCCAGCAGCTTAATAGTGGCAGGGGGGAACAATGAGCAGTTCTTC. Residues: CASSLIVAGGNNEQFF.

The rearrangement uses TRBV11-2 and TRBJ2-3; 13 bases are a match to TRBD2. CDR3 size: 19 residues. V dropped 4 bases and J dropped 2; count of bases not matched to a gene: 12. The germline V gene has CDR1 SGHAT and CDR2 FQNNGV. CDR3 bases: TGTGCCAGCAGCTCCCGTCCCTCGACTAGCGGGGGGTCCACAGATACGCAGTATTTT. This codes for CASSSRPSTSGGSTDTQYF.

The genes are TRBV6-6 and TRBJ1-4; maybe TRBD1 (5 bases). Looked up from germline, CDR1 is MNHNY and CDR2 is SVGAGI (reference sequence). V was trimmed by 4 bases and J by 3 bases, leaving 6 bases between them. The CDR3 is made up of 13 amino acids. The CDR3 nucleotides read TGTGCCAGCAGTTGGGACTCTAATGAAAAACTGTTTTTT. Encoded protein: CASSWDSNEKLFF.

A note on this clone: A read error may produce the germline difference seen at one junction end. The V and J genes are TRBV5-1 and TRBJ1-1; maybe TRBD1 (6 bases). This CDR3 is 14 amino acids long. CDR1 is SGHRS and CDR2 is YFSETQ in the germline V gene. In DNA, the CDR3 is TGCGCCAGCAGCGGGGAGAGGACAGACACTGAAGCTCTCTTT. Translation gives CASSGERTDTEALF.

The chain uses TRBV7-2 and TRBJ1-1; D unresolved. This CDR3 spans 13 amino acids. CDR1 is SGHTA, CDR2 FQGNSA, per germline. Trimming stripped 7 bases from V and 0 bases from J, with 9 bases between. The CDR3, as DNA: TGTGCCAGCACCTGGGAGGTGAACACTGAAGCTTTCTTT. It is translated as CASTWEVNTEAFF.

Notes on this clone: The same CDR3 is also encoded by other DNA sequences in this sample. The CDR3 DNA is TGTGCCAGCAGACCGGGACAGGGAAATCAGCCCCAGCATTTT. Translating gives CASRPGQGNQPQHF. The chain employs TRBV6-6 and TRBJ1-5, with TRBD1 matching over 9 bases. CDR1 is MNHNY and CDR2 is SVGAGI in the germline V gene (reference sequence). Trimming removed 6 bases from V and 4 bases from J; junction bases left unmatched: 4. This CDR3 is built from 14 residues.